Listed here are 21 T cell receptor beta chains from one sample, sequenced in a study of T cell responses to AZD1222 COVID-19 vaccine. Sequencing used immunoSEQ multiplex PCR; TCRdb keeps in-frame clones, though not all of them. The sample comprises 50,000 to 70,000 clones, roughly 89% of which are singletons, and over 5% rests with the top ten. Here the sequenced sample was peripheral blood, taken 28 days after the second AZD1222 dose. Receptors were obtained from an adult who received the AZD1222 COVID-19 vaccine.

This chain links TRBV7-2 with TRBJ2-7, with D maybe TRBD2 (5 bases). Per the germline V gene, CDR1 is SGHTA and CDR2 is FQGNSA. Trimming removed 5 bases from V and 0 bases from J, with 14 bases in between. The CDR3 runs 15 residues. CDR3 amino acids: CASSRQGGSSYEQYF. DNA of the CDR3: TGTGCCAGCAGCCGCCAAGGTGGGAGCTCCTACGAGCAGTACTTC.

The genes are TRBV19 and TRBJ2-1; no definite D call. This CDR3 has 13 amino acids. Per the germline V gene, CDR1 is LNHDA and CDR2 is SQIVND (reference sequence). Trimming cost V 1 base and J 9 bases, with 10 bases left between them. The CDR3 region has the DNA TGTGCCAGTAGTATAGGACTCTCGATTGAGCAGTTCTTC. Translating it yields CASSIGLSIEQFF.

This clone was seen just once. The chain is built from TRBV4-1 and TRBJ1-4; D call uncertain. The CDR3 consists of 17 residues. V shed 4 bases and J shed 3 bases, with 18 bases lying between them. CDR1 and CDR2 (germline): MGHRA, YSYEKL. DNA of the CDR3: TGCGCCAGCAGCCCGGCGGGCCCTCGCTCGGCTAATGAAAAACTGTTTTTT. It yields the protein CASSPAGPRSANEKLFF.

The J gene is TRBJ1-4, the V gene TRBV19; the D is unclear. Germline V gives CDR1 LNHDA, CDR2 SQIVND (reference sequence). The CDR3 consists of 14 residues. V was pared by 1 base and J by 8 bases, with 11 bases between. The CDR3 region is CASSIGGVREKLFF. The CDR3 nucleotides read TGTGCCAGTAGTATAGGGGGAGTGCGCGAAAAACTGTTTTTT.

This chain uses TRBV20-1 with TRBJ2-7, with D possibly TRBD1 on 5 matching bases. Germline V gene lookup returns CDR1 DFQATT and CDR2 SNEGSKA (reference sequence). V was pared by 3 bases and J by 7 bases, with 10 bases between. The CDR3 sequence is 11 residues long. The CDR3 DNA follows: TGCAGTGCTAGTGGGGCTACGGAGCAGTACTTC. Amino acids: CSASGATEQYF.

The chain carries TRBV7-6 and TRBJ2-5; a weak D match, TRBD2 (7 bases). V was shortened by 1 base and J by 2 bases, with 14 bases between the two germline ends. The CDR3 covers 16 residues. From germline, CDR1 is SGHVS and CDR2 FNYEAQ. Here the CDR3 DNA reads TGTGCCAGCAGCTTAGTGGCGGGGGCTATTCAAGAGACCCAGTACTTC. Translating gives CASSLVAGAIQETQYF.

The chain has TRBV7-9 and TRBJ1-4; D gene ambiguous. Between the trimmed V and J ends, which lost 3 bases and 0 bases, there was a span of 5 bases. The CDR3 is made up of 14 amino acids. Germline CDR1 is SEHNR and CDR2 is FQNEAQ (reference sequence). The chain's CDR3 is CASSFRATNEKLFF. The CDR3 DNA reads TGTGCCAGCAGCTTTCGTGCAACTAATGAAAAACTGTTTTTT.

This chain uses TRBV18 with TRBJ2-1; no clear D. Trimming took off 3 bases at V and 6 bases at J, with 18 bases between the two ends. Germline loops: CDR1 KGHSH, CDR2 LQKENI. This CDR3 comprises 16 residues. CDR3 nucleotide sequence: TGTGCCAGCTCACCGCCAGCTAACCCCGGCCGCAATGAGCAGTTCTTC. Its protein is CASSPPANPGRNEQFF.

The rearrangement links TRBV11-3 to TRBJ1-2; the match to TRBD1 covers 7 bases. The CDR3 is made up of 15 amino acids. J lost 3 bases, V lost 5 bases, and 9 bases had no gene match. Germline CDR1 and CDR2: SGHNT and YENEEA. The CDR3 DNA follows: TGTGCCAGCAGCCTTGGACAGGTTGGGGACTATGGCTACACCTTC. Its protein product is CASSLGQVGDYGYTF.

This chain links TRBV28 with TRBJ1-2, with 7 bases identical to TRBD1. Per germline, CDR1 MDHEN and CDR2 SYDVKM. The CDR3 sequence is 16 residues long. After removal of 6 bases from V and 0 bases from J, the junction contained 10 bases not matched to a gene. The CDR3 protein is CASSLTGAPSNYGYTF. CDR3 sequence (DNA): TGTGCCAGCAGCCTAACAGGGGCTCCTTCTAACTATGGCTACACCTTC.

This clone was observed a single time. This rearrangement joins TRBV5-5 to TRBJ1-2; no clear D gene. Germline V gene sequence: CDR1 SGHKS, CDR2 YYEKEE (reference sequence). The V gene lost 0 bases and the J gene lost 4 bases, with 16 bases spanning the gap. The CDR3 length is 16 residues. CDR3 region: CASSLANTYSLYGYTF. Here the CDR3 DNA reads TGTGCCAGCAGCTTGGCGAATACGTACAGTCTCTATGGCTACACCTTC.

The chain combines TRBV5-4 with TRBJ2-7; perhaps TRBD2 as D (6 bases). With 0 bases removed from V and 3 bases from J, the gap between germline ends came to 13 bases. The length of the CDR3 is 15 residues. CDR1 and CDR2 (germline): SGHNT, YYREEE (reference sequence). CDR3 bases: TGTGCCAGCAGCTTGGTTGGGACTCCCAGCTACGAGCAGTACTTC. It is translated as CASSLVGTPSYEQYF.

The CDR3 reads CASSQGTAEREWSYEQYF. The CDR3 coding sequence is TGCGCCAGCAGTCAAGGGACGGCTGAGCGGGAGTGGTCCTACGAGCAGTACTTC. The genes are TRBV23-1 and TRBJ2-7; 8 positions agree with TRBD2. TRBV23-1 is sorted into the ORF group, with uncertain function. V trimming: 2 bases; J trimming: 1 base; junction bases outside the gene matches: 13. There are 18 residues in the CDR3.

The genes are TRBV9 and TRBJ1-2; TRBD1 agrees at 7 bases. CDR3 length equals 15 residues. CDR1 is SGDLS, CDR2 YYNGEE, per germline. Trimming removed 0 bases from V and 6 bases from J; junction bases left unmatched: 8. CDR3 residues: CASSVALTGFNGYTF. The CDR3, as DNA: TGTGCCAGCAGCGTAGCCCTGACAGGGTTTAATGGCTACACCTTC.

This chain links TRBV28 with TRBJ1-2; 9 positions match TRBD1. The CDR3 loop spans 14 amino acids. After removal of 6 bases from V and 6 bases from J, the junction contained 8 bases not matched to a gene. The V gene's germline CDR1 is MDHEN and CDR2 SYDVKM. The CDR3 is CASRPGQGSHGYTF. Here the CDR3 DNA reads TGTGCCAGCAGGCCGGGACAGGGTTCTCATGGCTACACCTTC.

The chain links TRBV28 to TRBJ1-5; a possible D gene is TRBD1 (6 bases). V was cut by 7 bases and J by 1 base, with 11 bases left in between. Per germline, CDR1 MDHEN and CDR2 SYDVKM. CDR3 size: 14 residues. CDR3 coding DNA: TGTGCCAGCAAGGGGGGAGGGAGCAATCAGCCCCAGCATTTT. Residues: CASKGGGSNQPQHF.

Turning to this clone: The junction differs from germline at one of its ends, possibly a read error. This sequence joins TRBV5-8 and TRBJ1-5; D not certain. The CDR3 length is 13 residues. The germline V gene encodes CDR1 SGHTS and CDR2 YDEGEE. CDR3 nucleotide sequence: TGTGCCGGCAGTCCGGGAGGCAATCAGCCCCAGCATTTT. Its protein product is CAGSPGGNQPQHF.

CDR3 sequence: CAISSGQEIYGYTF. The DNA for the CDR3 is TGTGCCATCAGTTCCGGACAGGAAATCTATGGCTACACCTTC. This chain connects TRBV10-3 to TRBJ1-2; TRBD1 aligns across 7 bases. This CDR3 contains 14 residues. CDR1 is ENHRY and CDR2 is SYGVKD in the germline V gene. V gave up 5 bases and J gave up 4 bases; unmatched junction bases: 7.

V usage is TRBV19 and J usage is TRBJ2-7; TRBD2 might be the D (6 bases). Germline V gene sequence: CDR1 LNHDA, CDR2 SQIVND (reference sequence). The CDR3 has 16 residues. Trimming took off 3 bases at V and 0 bases at J, with 15 bases between the two ends. The CDR3 nucleotides read TGTGCCAGTAGTATGGAAGGCGGGACGCGCTCCTACGAGCAGTACTTC. Protein product: CASSMEGGTRSYEQYF.

The chain employs TRBV9 and TRBJ1-4, with D unresolved. CDR3 size: 15 residues. Germline values: CDR1 SGDLS, CDR2 YYNGEE. Trimming left V 4 bases short and J 5 bases short, with 15 bases between. CDR3: CASSPIGGNNEKLFF. For the CDR3, the DNA is TGTGCCAGCAGCCCTATTGGAGGGAACAATGAAAAACTGTTTTTT. Supplemented by reference TRBV9 and TRBJ1-4, the full variable domain reads DSGVTQTPKHLITATGQRVTLRCSPRSGDLSVYWYQQSLDQGLQFLIQYYNGEERAKGNILERFSAQQFPDLHSELNLSSLELGDSALYFCASSPIGGNNEKLFFGSGTQLSVL.

This rearrangement joins TRBV28 to TRBJ1-6; the D gene is possibly TRBD1 (5 bases). This CDR3 contains 14 residues. The germline V and J ends were trimmed by 1 base and 7 bases, with 8 bases remaining between them. Germline values: CDR1 MDHEN, CDR2 SYDVKM. The CDR3 region has the DNA TGTGCCAGCAGTTTATCGCAGGGCAATTCACCCCTCCACTTT. Its protein product is CASSLSQGNSPLHF.